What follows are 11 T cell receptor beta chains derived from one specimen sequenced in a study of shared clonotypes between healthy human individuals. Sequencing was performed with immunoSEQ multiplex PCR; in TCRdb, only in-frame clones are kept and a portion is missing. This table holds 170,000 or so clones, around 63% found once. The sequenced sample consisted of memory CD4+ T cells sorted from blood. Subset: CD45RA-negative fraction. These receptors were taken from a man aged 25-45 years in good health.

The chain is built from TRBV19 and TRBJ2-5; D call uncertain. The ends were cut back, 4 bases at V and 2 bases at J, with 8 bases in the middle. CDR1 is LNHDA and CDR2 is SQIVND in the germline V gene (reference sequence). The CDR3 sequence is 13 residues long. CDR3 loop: CASSRAEQETQYF. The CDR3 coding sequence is TGTGCCAGTAGTAGGGCAGAACAAGAGACCCAGTACTTC.

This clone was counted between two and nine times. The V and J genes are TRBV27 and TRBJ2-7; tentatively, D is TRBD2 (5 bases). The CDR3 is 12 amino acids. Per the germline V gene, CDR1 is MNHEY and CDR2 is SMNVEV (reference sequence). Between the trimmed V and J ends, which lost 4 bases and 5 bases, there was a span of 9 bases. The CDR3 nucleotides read TGTGCCAGCAGTTCTAGCTTCGACGAGCAGTACTTC. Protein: CASSSSFDEQYF.

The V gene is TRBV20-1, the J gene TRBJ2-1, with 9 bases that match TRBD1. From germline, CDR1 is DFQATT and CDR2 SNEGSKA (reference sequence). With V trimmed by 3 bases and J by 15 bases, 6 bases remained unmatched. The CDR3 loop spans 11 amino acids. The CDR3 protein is CSARLGQGPFF. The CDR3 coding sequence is TGCAGTGCTAGGCTGGGACAGGGACCGTTCTTC.

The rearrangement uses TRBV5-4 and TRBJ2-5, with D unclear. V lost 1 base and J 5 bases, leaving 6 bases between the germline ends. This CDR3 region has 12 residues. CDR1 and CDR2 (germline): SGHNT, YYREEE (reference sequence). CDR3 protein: CASSLISETQYF. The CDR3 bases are TGTGCCAGCAGCTTGATCTCGGAGACCCAGTACTTC. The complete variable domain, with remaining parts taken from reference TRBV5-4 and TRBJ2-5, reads ETGVTQSPTHLIKTRGQQVTLRCSSQSGHNTVSWYQQALGQGPQFIFQYYREEENGRGNFPPRFSGLQFPNYSSELNVNALELDDSALYLCASSLISETQYFGPGTRLLVL.

CDR3 sequence: CASSLEKRNSYTEAFF. Written as DNA, the CDR3 is TGCGCCAGCAGCTTGGAAAAAAGGAATTCCTACACTGAAGCTTTCTTT. The rearrangement links TRBV5-1 to TRBJ1-1, with D unresolved. The germline gives CDR1 SGHRS, CDR2 YFSETQ. This CDR3 is built from 16 residues. V was clipped by 0 bases and J by 3 bases, with 15 bases between them.

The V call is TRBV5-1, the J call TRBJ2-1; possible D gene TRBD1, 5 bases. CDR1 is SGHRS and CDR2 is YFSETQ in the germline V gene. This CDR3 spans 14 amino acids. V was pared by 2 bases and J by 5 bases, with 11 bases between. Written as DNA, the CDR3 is TGCGCCAGCAGCTTCCCAGGGAAAGACAATGAGCAGTTCTTC. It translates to CASSFPGKDNEQFF.

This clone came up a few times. CDR3 region: CSAPETQYF. The CDR3 region has the DNA TGCAGCGCTCCGGAGACCCAGTACTTC. The chain has TRBV29-1 and TRBJ2-5; D ambiguous. CDR1 and CDR2 (germline): SQVTM, ANQGSEA. The CDR3 is 9 amino acids. V was clipped by 7 bases and J by 5 bases, with 5 bases between them. Filled out from reference TRBV29-1 and TRBJ2-5, the complete variable domain reads SAVISQKPSRDICQRGTSLTIQCQVDSQVTMMFWYRQQPGQSLTLIATANQGSEATYESGFVIDKFPISRPNLTFSTLTVSNMSPEDSSIYLCSAPETQYFGPGTRLLVL.

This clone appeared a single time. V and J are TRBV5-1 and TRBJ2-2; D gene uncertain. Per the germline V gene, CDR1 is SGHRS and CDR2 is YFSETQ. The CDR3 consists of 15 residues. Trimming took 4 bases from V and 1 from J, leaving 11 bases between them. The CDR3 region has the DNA TGCGCCAGCAGCCACGGGTTACAGAACACCGGGGAGCTGTTTTTT. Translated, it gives CASSHGLQNTGELFF.

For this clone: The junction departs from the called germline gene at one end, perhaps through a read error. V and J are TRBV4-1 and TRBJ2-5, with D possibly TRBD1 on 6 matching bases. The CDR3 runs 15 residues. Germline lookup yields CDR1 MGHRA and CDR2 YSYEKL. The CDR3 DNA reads TGCGCCAGCAGTCAAGGACAGCTCGATCAAGAGACCCAGTACTTC. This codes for CASSQGQLDQETQYF.

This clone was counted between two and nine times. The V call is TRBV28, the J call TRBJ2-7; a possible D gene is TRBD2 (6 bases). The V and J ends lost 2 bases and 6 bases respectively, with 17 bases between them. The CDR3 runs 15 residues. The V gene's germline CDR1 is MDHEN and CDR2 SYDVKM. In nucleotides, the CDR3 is TGTGCCAGCAGTTTAGGAGCTAGCGCGTGGGGCGAGCAGTACTTC. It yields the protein CASSLGASAWGEQYF.

The CDR3 sequence: CASSYVLAANEQFF. The CDR3 DNA follows: TGTGCCAGCAGTTACGTTCTAGCGGCTAATGAGCAGTTCTTC. V usage is TRBV6-5 and J usage is TRBJ2-1; 7 bases are shared with TRBD2. Germline trimming cut 2 bases from V and 7 bases from J; bases unmatched to any gene: 5. The CDR3 runs 14 residues. CDR1 and CDR2 (germline): MNHEY, SVGAGI.